The 17 T cell receptor beta chains below all came from one sample that was sequenced in a study of identical twins. TCRdb used MiXCR to reprocess the 5' RACE reads, holding one entry per CDR3 protein. The data show fewer than 650,000 distinct CDR3 sequences, 9.5% to 10% seen once. The sample also formed part of further work on yellow fever vaccine responses in identical twins.

The sample was PBMCs. The receptors shown here come from a young woman in good health.

This clonotype was observed a handful of times. The chain uses TRBV20-1 and TRBJ1-1; 8 nucleotides agree with TRBD1. There are 14 residues in the CDR3. V lost 6 bases and J lost 4; bases outside the gene matches: 10. Germline-derived CDR1 and CDR2 are DFQATT and SNEGSKA (reference sequence). The CDR3 loop is CSATTGGGGTEAFF. The CDR3 region has the DNA TGCAGTGCAACCACAGGGGGAGGGGGCACTGAAGCTTTCTTT.

This chain connects TRBV29-1 to TRBJ2-6; TRBD2 agrees at 11 bases. Germline assignment: CDR1 SQVTM and CDR2 ANQGSEA. The CDR3 length is 16 residues. The trim removed 5 bases at V and 0 bases at J, leaving 3 bases unmatched. CDR3 DNA: TGCAGCGTTTCGGGACTAGCGGTCTCTGGGGCCAACGTCCTGACTTTC. Protein product: CSVSGLAVSGANVLTF.

This clonotype has ten or more counts. DNA for the CDR3: TGTGCCAGCAGCCTGACAGGGACCGGCGGGGAGCTGTTTTTT. This translates into CASSLTGTGGELFF. V usage is TRBV28 and J usage is TRBJ2-2; 7 bases align to TRBD1. CDR3 size: 14 residues. Germline V lookup: CDR1 MDHEN, CDR2 SYDVKM. J gave up 7 bases and V 6 bases, and 8 bases lay outside the gene matches.

The rearrangement uses TRBV7-9 and TRBJ2-1; 10 nucleotides line up with TRBD1. The CDR3 runs to 16 residues. V shed 5 bases, J shed 3 bases, and the junction held 7 bases outside the gene matches. CDR1 SEHNR and CDR2 FQNEAQ come from the germline V gene (reference sequence). This chain's CDR3 is CASSQRQGAFYNEQFF. CDR3 coding DNA: TGTGCCAGCAGCCAGAGACAGGGGGCGTTCTACAATGAGCAGTTCTTC. Full variable domain (outside the CDR3, taken from reference TRBV7-9 and TRBJ2-1): DTGVSQNPRHKITKRGQNVTFRCDPISEHNRLYWYRQTLGQGPEFLTYFQNEAQLEKSRLLSDRFSAERPKGSFSTLEIQRTEQGDSAMYLCASSQRQGAFYNEQFFGPGTRLTVL.

This clonotype was observed at least ten times. The gene calls are TRBV12-3 or TRBV12-4 and TRBJ1-2; maybe TRBD1 (5 bases). This CDR3 contains 13 residues. V lost 8 bases and J 6 bases, leaving 16 bases between the germline ends. The CDR3 here is CASRRGIDNGYTF. CDR3 DNA sequence: TGTGCCAGCCGACGGGGCATCGATAATGGCTACACCTTC.

Remarks on this clonotype: The junction shows a germline mismatch at one end, possibly a read error. The chain recombines TRBV20-1 with TRBJ2-1; 8 bases are a match to TRBD2. Germline loops: CDR1 DFQATT, CDR2 SNEGSKA (reference sequence). The CDR3 spans 20 residues. The CDR3 spells CSARDLGLADPTHSYYEQFF. The CDR3 DNA reads TGCAGTGCTAGAGATCTAGGACTAGCCGATCCTACTCACTCCTACTATGAGCAGTTCTTC.

The CDR3 sequence: CAAVKDSNTGELFF. CDR3 DNA sequence: TGTGCCGCGGTGAAAGACAGTAACACCGGGGAGCTGTTTTTT. The rearrangement links TRBV12-3 or TRBV12-4 to TRBJ2-2, with a weak D call TRBD1 (5 bases). This CDR3 has 14 residues. The V end was cut by 11 bases, the J end by 2 bases, with 15 bases between.

This clonotype came up a few times. This chain uses TRBV4-2 with TRBJ2-2; tentatively, D is TRBD2 (6 bases). CDR1 is LGHNA, CDR2 YNFKEQ, per germline. This CDR3 is 17 amino acids long. The V end was cut by 2 bases, the J end by 3 bases, with 16 bases between. The CDR3 nucleotides are TGTGCCAGCAGCCAAAGTGGAGGGGCTAGGTACACCGGGGAGCTGTTTTTT. Encoded protein: CASSQSGGARYTGELFF.

The J gene is TRBJ2-7, the V gene TRBV4-3; TRBD1 is a possible D gene (5 bases). This CDR3 region has 14 residues. Germline assignment: CDR1 LGHNA and CDR2 YSLEER. Trimming removed 5 bases at V and 2 bases at J, with 13 bases between. The CDR3 region has the DNA TGCGCCAGCAGCGCCCGACTGGGGCCCTACGAGCAGTACTTC. Protein product: CASSARLGPYEQYF.

Ten or more counts support this clonotype. V usage is TRBV4-1 and J usage is TRBJ1-1; 9 bases line up with TRBD1. After removal of 3 bases from V and 0 bases from J, the junction contained 5 bases not matched to a gene. The CDR3 sequence is 16 residues long. In germline, CDR1 is MGHRA, CDR2 YSYEKL. CDR3 region: CASSHEQGAMNTEAFF. The CDR3 DNA follows: TGCGCCAGCAGCCATGAACAGGGGGCGATGAACACTGAAGCTTTCTTT.

There are many counts of this clonotype. The chain is built from TRBV29-1 and TRBJ2-3; 7 bases are a match to TRBD2. Germline V gene lookup returns CDR1 SQVTM and CDR2 ANQGSEA. CDR3 size: 13 residues. The chain's CDR3 is CALSGGYTDTQYF. CDR3 in DNA: TGCGCATTATCGGGGGGATACACAGATACGCAGTATTTT.

This clonotype was detected once. An end of the junction differs from the germline gene, which may be a read error. The gene calls are TRBV6-2 or TRBV6-3 and TRBJ2-7, with 7 bases that match TRBD1. CDR1 is MNHEY, CDR2 SVGEGT, per germline. This CDR3 is 14 amino acids long. The DNA for the CDR3 is TGTGCCAGCAGTCCCCCGGGACAGAATTACGAGCAGTGCTTC. It specifies CASSPPGQNYEQCF.

This clonotype has a count of ten or more. V and J are TRBV29-1 and TRBJ2-2, with a weak D call TRBD2 (6 bases). The V gene lost 6 bases and the J gene lost 8 bases, with 13 bases spanning the gap. Per germline, CDR1 SQVTM and CDR2 ANQGSEA. CDR3 length: 12 residues. This CDR3 reads CSVVGGTGELFF. CDR3 coding DNA: TGCAGCGTCGTCGGGGGAACTGGGGAGCTGTTTTTT.

A few counts support this clonotype. V gene TRBV7-8 combines with J gene TRBJ1-4, with 9 bases aligning to TRBD1. Trimming removed 5 bases from V and 5 bases from J; junction bases left unmatched: 6. The CDR3 sequence is 15 residues long. Germline values: CDR1 SGHVS, CDR2 FQNEAQ. The CDR3: CASSPGGTGNEKLFF. The CDR3 nucleotides are TGTGCCAGCAGCCCGGGAGGGACAGGGAATGAAAAACTGTTTTTT.

The rearrangement joins TRBV20-1 to TRBJ2-1; TRBD2 aligns across 9 bases. With 1 base clipped from V and 4 bases from J, the junction kept 8 bases outside the gene matches. This CDR3 has 16 residues. CDR1 is DFQATT, CDR2 SNEGSKA, per germline (reference sequence). The CDR3 sequence: CSARGTLAGVYNEQFF. CDR3 nucleotide sequence: TGCAGTGCTAGAGGGACATTAGCGGGAGTGTACAATGAGCAGTTCTTC.

The table lists this clonotype with a few counts. This chain uses TRBV19 with TRBJ1-5; D gene uncertain. Trimming shortened V by 7 bases and J by 0 bases, and 10 bases separated the two germline ends. Per the germline V gene, CDR1 is LNHDA and CDR2 is SQIVND (reference sequence). The CDR3 contains 14 residues. CDR3 region: CASIRYGSNQPQHF. In DNA, the CDR3 is TGTGCCAGTATCCGGTACGGTAGCAATCAGCCCCAGCATTTT.

The CDR3 spells CASSLAPAGLDTQYF. The CDR3 DNA reads as TGCGCCAGCAGCTTGGCGCCCGCTGGGCTCGATACGCAGTATTTT. The chain has TRBV5-1 and TRBJ2-3; D unresolved. V lost 0 bases and J lost 6, with 14 bases in between. The germline gives CDR1 SGHRS, CDR2 YFSETQ. The length of the CDR3 is 15 residues.